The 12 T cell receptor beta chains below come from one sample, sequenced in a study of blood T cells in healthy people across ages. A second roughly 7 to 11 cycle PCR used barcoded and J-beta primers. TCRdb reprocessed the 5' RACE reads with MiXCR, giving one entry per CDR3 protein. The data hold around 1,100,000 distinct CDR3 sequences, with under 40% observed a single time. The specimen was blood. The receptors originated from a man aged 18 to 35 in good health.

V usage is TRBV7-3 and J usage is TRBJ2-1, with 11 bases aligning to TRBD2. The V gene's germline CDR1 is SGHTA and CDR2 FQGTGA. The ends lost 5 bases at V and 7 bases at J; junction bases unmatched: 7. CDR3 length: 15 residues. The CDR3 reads CASSPTSGAWNEQFF. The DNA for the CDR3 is TGTGCCAGCAGCCCGACTAGCGGGGCCTGGAATGAGCAGTTCTTC.

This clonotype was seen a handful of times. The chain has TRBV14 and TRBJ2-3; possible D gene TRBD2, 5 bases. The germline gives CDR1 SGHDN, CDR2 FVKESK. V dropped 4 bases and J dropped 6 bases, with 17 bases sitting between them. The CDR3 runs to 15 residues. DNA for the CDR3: TGTGCCAGCAGCCCCCCCGACCGGGGATGGGATACGCAGTATTTT. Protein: CASSPPDRGWDTQYF. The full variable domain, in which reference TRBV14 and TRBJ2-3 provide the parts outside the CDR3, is EAGVTQFPSHSVIEKGQTVTLRCDPISGHDNLYWYRRVMGKEIKFLLHFVKESKQDESGMPNNRFLAERTGGTYSTLKVQPAELEDSGVYFCASSPPDRGWDTQYFGPGTRLTVL.

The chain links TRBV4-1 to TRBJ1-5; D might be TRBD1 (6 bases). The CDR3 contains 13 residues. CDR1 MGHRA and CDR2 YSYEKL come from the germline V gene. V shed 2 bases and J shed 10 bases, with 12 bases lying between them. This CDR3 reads CASSQKGGTPQHF. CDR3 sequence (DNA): TGCGCCAGCAGCCAAAAGGGGGGGACTCCCCAGCATTTT.

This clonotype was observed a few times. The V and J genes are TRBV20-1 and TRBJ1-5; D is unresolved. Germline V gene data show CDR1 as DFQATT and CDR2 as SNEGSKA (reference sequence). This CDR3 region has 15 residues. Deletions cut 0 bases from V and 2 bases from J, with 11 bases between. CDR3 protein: CSAREGGAGNQPQHF. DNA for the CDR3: TGCAGTGCTAGAGAGGGAGGCGCCGGCAATCAGCCCCAGCATTTT.

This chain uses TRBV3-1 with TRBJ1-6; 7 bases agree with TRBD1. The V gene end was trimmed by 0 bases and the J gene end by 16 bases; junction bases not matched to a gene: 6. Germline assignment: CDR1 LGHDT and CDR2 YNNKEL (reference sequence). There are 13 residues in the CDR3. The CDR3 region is CASSQDPTGPLHF. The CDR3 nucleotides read TGTGCCAGCAGCCAAGACCCGACAGGGCCGCTCCACTTT.

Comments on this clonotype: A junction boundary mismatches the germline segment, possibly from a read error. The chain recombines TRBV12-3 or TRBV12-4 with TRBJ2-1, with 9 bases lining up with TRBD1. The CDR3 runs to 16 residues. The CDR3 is CVSSFWDRVSYNEQFF. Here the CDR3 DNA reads TGTGTCAGCAGTTTTTGGGACAGGGTGTCCTACAATGAGCAGTTCTTC.

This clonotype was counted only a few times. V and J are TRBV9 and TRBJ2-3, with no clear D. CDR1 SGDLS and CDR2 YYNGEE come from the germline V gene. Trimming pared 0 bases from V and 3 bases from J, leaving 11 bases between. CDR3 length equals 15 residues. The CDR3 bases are TGTGCCAGCAGCGTAGGGGTACGAATAACAGATACGCAGTATTTT. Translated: CASSVGVRITDTQYF. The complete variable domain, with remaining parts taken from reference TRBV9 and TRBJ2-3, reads DSGVTQTPKHLITATGQRVTLRCSPRSGDLSVYWYQQSLDQGLQFLIQYYNGEERAKGNILERFSAQQFPDLHSELNLSSLELGDSALYFCASSVGVRITDTQYFGPGTRLTVL.

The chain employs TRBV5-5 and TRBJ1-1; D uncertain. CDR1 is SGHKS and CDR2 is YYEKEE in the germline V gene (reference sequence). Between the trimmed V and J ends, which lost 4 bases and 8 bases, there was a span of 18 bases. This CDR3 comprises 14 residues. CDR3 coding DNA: TGTGCCAGCAGCCTGACTGGCTCTCCGGTGGAAGCTTTCTTT. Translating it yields CASSLTGSPVEAFF.

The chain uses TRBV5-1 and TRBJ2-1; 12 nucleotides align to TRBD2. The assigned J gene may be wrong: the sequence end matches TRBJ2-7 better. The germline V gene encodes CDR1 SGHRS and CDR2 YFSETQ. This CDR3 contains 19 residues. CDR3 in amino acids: CASSLEPSGGVSSYNEQYF. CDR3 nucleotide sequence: TGCGCCAGCAGCTTGGAGCCTAGCGGGGGGGTTAGCTCCTACAATGAGCAGTACTTC.

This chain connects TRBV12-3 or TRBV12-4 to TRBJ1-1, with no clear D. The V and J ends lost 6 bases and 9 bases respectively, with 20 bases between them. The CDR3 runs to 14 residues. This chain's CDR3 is CASSLLVLDPQAFF. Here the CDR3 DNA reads TGTGCCAGCAGCCTCTTGGTTTTAGACCCTCAAGCTTTCTTT.

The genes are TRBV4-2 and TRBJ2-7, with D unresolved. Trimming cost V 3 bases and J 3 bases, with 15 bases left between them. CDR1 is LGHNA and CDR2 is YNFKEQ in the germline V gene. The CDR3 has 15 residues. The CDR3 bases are TGTGCCAGCAGCCAGGAAATCCAACGAAACTACGAGCAGTACTTC. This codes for CASSQEIQRNYEQYF.

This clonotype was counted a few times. The DNA for the CDR3 is TGCAGCGTTATTTTGGTGGGCCATAGCAATCAGCCCCAGCATTTT. This codes for CSVILVGHSNQPQHF. The chain recombines TRBV29-1 with TRBJ1-5; no clear D. This CDR3 contains 15 residues. CDR1 and CDR2 (germline): SQVTM, ANQGSEA. Between the trimmed V and J ends, which lost 5 bases and 0 bases, there was a span of 14 bases.